Presented here are 5 T cell receptor beta chains from one specimen sequenced in a study of blood T cell repertoires in COVID-19 (dated by TCRdb to about 2020). The library was obtained by the immunoSEQ multiplex PCR assay. TCRdb's version of the immuneACCESS table is confined to in-frame rearrangements and falls short of the full clone set. An unresolved V gene accounts for under half of the shortfall where checked; the remainder is of unknown origin. A total of roughly 61,000 clones appear in this sample, more than 75% of them only once. The top ten clonotypes cover approximately 4.5% of the sample. Sequenced input: peripheral blood. These receptors were obtained from a man in his forties with active COVID-19.

The chain couples TRBV19 to TRBJ2-3, with TRBD2 matching over 10 bases. The CDR3 sequence is 15 residues long. V was pared by 4 bases and J by 5 bases, with 6 bases of the junction left unmatched. The germline gives CDR1 LNHDA, CDR2 SQIVND (reference sequence). CDR3 nucleotides: TGTGCCAGTAGTAAAATAGCGGGGGGAGGAGATACGCAGTATTTT. Residues: CASSKIAGGGDTQYF.

The chain is built from TRBV28 and TRBJ1-2; tentatively, D is TRBD1 (6 bases). The CDR3 consists of 15 residues. V lost 2 bases to trimming and J lost 8 bases, with 18 bases between them. Germline CDR1 reads MDHEN; CDR2 reads SYDVKM. CDR3 in DNA: TGTGCCAGCAGTTTAATGGGACACTATCCAAGGGGCTACACCTTC. Translating it yields CASSLMGHYPRGYTF.

The J gene is TRBJ2-7, the V gene TRBV11-2; tentatively, D is TRBD1 (5 bases). CDR3 length equals 14 residues. The V and J ends lost 2 bases and 3 bases respectively, with 11 bases between them. CDR1 is SGHAT and CDR2 is FQNNGV in the germline V gene. CDR3 DNA sequence: TGTGCCAGCAGCTTATCAGGGTTTTACTACGAGCAGTACTTC. Translated: CASSLSGFYYEQYF.

This clone came up once. This chain links TRBV5-1 with TRBJ1-6, with 7 bases aligning to TRBD1. V lost 0 bases and J lost 7; bases outside the gene matches: 4. CDR1 SGHRS and CDR2 YFSETQ come from the germline V gene. The CDR3 contains 15 residues. This CDR3 reads CASSLGAGGNSPLHF. The CDR3 DNA follows: TGCGCCAGCAGCTTGGGGGCAGGGGGAAATTCACCCCTCCACTTT. Filled out from reference TRBV5-1 and TRBJ1-6, the complete variable domain reads KAGVTQTPRYLIKTRGQQVTLSCSPISGHRSVSWYQQTPGQGLQFLFEYFSETQRNKGNFPGRFSGRQFSNSRSEMNVSTLELGDSALYLCASSLGAGGNSPLHFGNGTRLTVT.

J is TRBJ2-3 and V is TRBV29-1; 8 bases fit TRBD2. V shed 5 bases, J shed 6 bases, and the junction held 7 bases outside the gene matches. Germline lookup yields CDR1 SQVTM and CDR2 ANQGSEA. The CDR3 spans 13 residues. The CDR3 DNA reads as TGCAGCGTTAAACGGGAGGGTAGTGATACGCAGTATTTT. Residues: CSVKREGSDTQYF.